This T cell receptor beta chain was sequenced during a study of control samples from healthy donors and cancer patients (dated by TCRdb to the early 2020s). The library relied on the immunoSEQ multiplex PCR assay. Here the immuneACCESS table is served through TCRdb, limited to in-frame sequences with V and J called. Missing clones are a known gap in these copies; in checked studies unresolved V genes cover under half, and the rest lacks a known reason. In all, the sample holds around 57,000 clones, and 75% to 95% of those were seen once. The ten largest clonotypes hold roughly 0.9% of the sample. About this clone: Its binding antigen is unknown. Base quality data are lacking; no much larger clone is found one base away.

V loses 0 bases of germline sequence and J loses 4 bases, and the interval between the two ends is 15 bases. CDR1 and CDR2 (MGHRA, YSYEKL) derive from the germline V gene. The CDR3 runs 16 residues from the cysteine to the phenylalanine. Only the CDR3 portion is preserved as DNA: 48 bases, with reading frame beginning at the first base. The specimen was PBMCs. This chain joins TRBV4-1 to TRBJ1-2; the D segment could be TRBD1, given 5 matching bases. The origin of this receptor is a man aged 25 to 40 with colorectal cancer. This receptor has the CDR3 CASSQDKGLSFYGYTF. The DNA reads TGCGCCAGCAGCCAAGATAAGGGGCTCTCATTCTATGGCTACACCTTC.